These 18 T cell receptor beta chains were all obtained from the same sample, sequenced in a study of blood T cells in healthy people across ages. Primers used in a second PCR of roughly 7 to 12 cycles were a sample-barcoded 5' primer and a J-beta primer mix. Each CDR3 protein is one row after TCRdb ran MiXCR on the 5' RACE reads. The data hold roughly 1.5 million distinct CDR3 sequences, with roughly two fifths observed a single time. The sample was blood. These receptors came from a woman aged 18-30 years in good health.

V and J are TRBV2 and TRBJ2-5; 14 nucleotides align to TRBD2. CDR1 is SNHLY, CDR2 FYNNEI, per germline. The CDR3 covers 16 residues. V lost 4 bases to trimming and J lost 4 bases; unmatched junction nucleotides: 5. The DNA of the CDR3 is TGTGCCAGCAGTGTCGGACTAGCGGGGGGATTAGAGACCCAGTACTTC. Translated: CASSVGLAGGLETQYF.

The chain joins TRBV27 to TRBJ2-3, with unresolved D. V was trimmed by 5 bases and J by 5 bases, leaving 20 bases between them. The CDR3 has 16 residues. Germline CDR1 MNHEY, CDR2 SMNVEV (reference sequence). The CDR3 DNA is TGTGCCAGCAGTGCCCAAAGCCCAGTCCTTGAAGATACGCAGTATTTT. It yields the protein CASSAQSPVLEDTQYF.

The chain couples TRBV12-3 or TRBV12-4 to TRBJ2-5; D not certain. Trimming took off 4 bases at V and 11 bases at J, with 20 bases between the two ends. The length of the CDR3 is 14 residues. The CDR3 spells CASSSGPFYNGQYF. The CDR3 nucleotides read TGTGCCAGCAGTTCCGGACCGTTTTACAATGGGCAGTACTTC.

V gene TRBV7-8 combines with J gene TRBJ2-2; possible D gene TRBD1, 6 bases. The germline CDR1 and CDR2 sequences are SGHVS and FQNEAQ. The CDR3 spans 13 residues. The V end was cut by 5 bases, the J end by 10 bases, with 14 bases between. The chain's CDR3 is CASSRYGTPELFF. The CDR3 coding sequence is TGTGCCAGCAGCAGATACGGGACACCGGAGCTGTTTTTT.

As regards this clonotype: This may arise from a read error, as a much more abundant clone is one base away. The chain links TRBV10-3 to TRBJ2-3; unclear D gene. Germline CDR1 reads ENHRY; CDR2 reads SYGVKD. The CDR3 length is 11 residues. Trimming took off 8 bases at V and 2 bases at J, with 5 bases between the two ends. In nucleotides, the CDR3 is TGTGCCATCGGCTTCACAGATACGCAGTATTTT. As protein: CAIGFTDTQYF.

The V and J genes are TRBV11-2 and TRBJ1-1; a weak D match, TRBD1 (5 bases). V lost 5 bases, J lost 0 bases, and 13 bases lay in between. Germline CDR1 and CDR2: SGHAT and FQNNGV. The CDR3 loop spans 15 amino acids. The CDR3, as DNA: TGTGCCAGCAGCCACCGAGGGACCTTGAACACTGAAGCTTTCTTT. It is translated as CASSHRGTLNTEAFF.

V usage is TRBV15 and J usage is TRBJ2-7; D gene unclear. Trimming pared 1 base from V and 6 bases from J, leaving 7 bases between. In germline, CDR1 is LNHNV, CDR2 YYDKDF (reference sequence). CDR3 length: 12 residues. CDR3 sequence (DNA): TGTGCCACCAGCAGAGTTCTTGGCGAGCAGTACTTC. The encoded protein is CATSRVLGEQYF.

This clonotype was seen only a few times. The rearrangement joins TRBV27 to TRBJ1-2, with 9 bases fitting TRBD1. The germline gives CDR1 MNHEY, CDR2 SMNVEV (reference sequence). V gave up 5 bases and J gave up 3 bases; unmatched junction bases: 22. CDR3 length: 20 amino acids. The CDR3 nucleotides read TGTGCCAGCAGTCATCGGGGATCGAGCTCGGGACAGGGACCGCACTATGGCTACACCTTC. Protein product: CASSHRGSSSGQGPHYGYTF.

This clonotype was observed a handful of times. The V call is TRBV6-1, the J call TRBJ2-1, with D possibly TRBD1 on 6 matching bases. V was trimmed by 7 bases and J by 1 base, leaving 17 bases between them. The V gene's germline CDR1 is MNHNS and CDR2 SASEGT. CDR3 length equals 16 residues. In nucleotides, the CDR3 is TGTGCCAGCACGCTGGTGGGGGCGCGGTCCTACAATGAGCAGTTCTTC. Encoded protein: CASTLVGARSYNEQFF.

The chain couples TRBV12-3 or TRBV12-4 to TRBJ1-2, with no clear D. The CDR3 loop spans 15 amino acids. The ends were cut back, 4 bases at V and 3 bases at J, with 15 bases in the middle. In nucleotides, the CDR3 is TGTGCCAGCAGTTCCACTACCTTTTTCGACTATGGCTACACCTTC. Residues: CASSSTTFFDYGYTF.

This clonotype was counted a few times. This chain connects TRBV28 to TRBJ2-5; D gene unclear. The J call is doubtful: the DNA matches TRBJ2-7 better. Germline V CDR1 and CDR2: MDHEN, SYDVKM. This CDR3 has 12 amino acids. CDR3 sequence: CASSRDISEQYF. In nucleotides, the CDR3 is TGTGCCAGCAGCCGCGACATAAGCGAGCAGTACTTC.

The J gene is TRBJ1-2, the V gene TRBV10-3; D ambiguous. Germline assignment: CDR1 ENHRY and CDR2 SYGVKD. CDR3 length: 14 amino acids. The V end was cut by 2 bases, the J end by 6 bases, with 13 bases between. The CDR3 DNA sequence: TGTGCCATCAGTGAGGGAACGGTTCAGGATGGCTACACCTTC. Translated, it gives CAISEGTVQDGYTF.

This clonotype came up a few times. The V gene is TRBV14, the J gene TRBJ1-2, with D unclear. The ends were cut back, 3 bases at V and 5 bases at J, with 10 bases in the middle. The CDR3 consists of 13 residues. CDR1 is SGHDN and CDR2 is FVKESK in the germline V gene. CDR3 sequence: CASSQSSGYGYTF. In nucleotides, the CDR3 is TGTGCCAGCAGCCAGAGCTCGGGGTATGGCTACACCTTC.

In DNA form, the CDR3 reads TGTGCCAGCAGCTTAGACACAGCGGGAGTCGGCTATGAGCAGTACTTC. Translating it yields CASSLDTAGVGYEQYF. The chain uses TRBV7-6 and TRBJ2-7, with TRBD2 matching 8 bases. Germline CDR1 and CDR2: SGHVS and FNYEAQ. This CDR3 is 16 amino acids long. The V gene end was trimmed by 1 base and the J gene end by 7 bases; junction bases not matched to a gene: 12. The full variable domain, in which reference TRBV7-6 and TRBJ2-7 provide the parts outside the CDR3, is GAGVSQSPRYKVTKRGQDVALRCDPISGHVSLYWYRQALGQGPEFLTYFNYEAQQDKSGLPNDRFSAERPEGSISTLTIQRTEQRDSAMYRCASSLDTAGVGYEQYFGPGTRLTVT.

This clonotype was detected only once. V usage is TRBV12-3 or TRBV12-4 and J usage is TRBJ2-4; TRBD2 agrees at 8 bases. The J call may be incorrect, as the DNA end agrees better with TRBJ2-7. The CDR3 extends over 15 amino acids. The CDR3 DNA reads TGTGCCAGCAGTTGGGGAGCGGGAGCGGGGTACGAGCAGTACTTC. Translating it yields CASSWGAGAGYEQYF.

A few counts support this clonotype. The chain couples TRBV10-3 to TRBJ1-2, with 11 bases lining up with TRBD1. V was pared by 4 bases and J by 4 bases, with 2 bases of the junction left unmatched. Germline V lookup: CDR1 ENHRY, CDR2 SYGVKD. The CDR3 contains 14 residues. CDR3 amino acids: CAISGTGGGYGYTF. The CDR3 DNA sequence: TGTGCCATCAGTGGGACAGGGGGCGGCTATGGCTACACCTTC.

The CDR3 DNA sequence: TGCAGCATCCGACTGTCCTACGAGCAGTACTTC. Its protein product is CSIRLSYEQYF. V and J are TRBV29-1 and TRBJ2-7, with D unclear. CDR1 is SQVTM and CDR2 is ANQGSEA in the germline V gene. With 8 bases removed from V and 1 base from J, the gap between germline ends came to 9 bases. This CDR3 contains 11 residues.

The genes are TRBV3-1 and TRBJ1-5, with D hard to call. CDR3 length: 14 residues. Germline CDR1 and CDR2: LGHDT and YNNKEL (reference sequence). V dropped 6 bases and J dropped 0 bases, with 9 bases sitting between them. In DNA form, the CDR3 reads TGTGCCAGCAGTGCCCGGACTAGCAATCAGCCCCAGCATTTT. Its protein product is CASSARTSNQPQHF.